These 3 T cell receptor beta chains came from one sample sequenced in a study of response to subunit inactivated influenza vaccine. TCRdb analysed the RT-PCR reads with MiXCR anew, one entry per CDR3 protein. The repertoire holds about 160,000 distinct CDR3 sequences, with about 11% as singletons. The sequenced sample was non-naive T cells sorted from PBMCs, obtained 35 to 45 days after vaccination. The receptors were sampled from a man in his fifties who received an inactivated influenza vaccine.

This clonotype was seen many times. The chain couples TRBV12-3 or TRBV12-4 to TRBJ2-6; D is ambiguous. Trimming stripped 5 bases from V and 3 bases from J, with 14 bases between. The CDR3 length is 16 residues. CDR3 bases: TGTGCCAGCAGTCCCAACCCCTCCCTTGGGGCCAACGTCCTGACTTTC. This gives the protein CASSPNPSLGANVLTF.

This clonotype was counted between two and nine times. The rearrangement links TRBV12-3 or TRBV12-4 to TRBJ2-3; 7 bases agree with TRBD2. The CDR3 totals 17 residues. J lost 2 bases, V lost 0 bases, and 8 bases had no gene match. Here the CDR3 reads CASSLALGGSTTDTQYF. The CDR3, as DNA: TGTGCCAGCAGTTTAGCGCTAGGCGGGAGTACCACAGATACGCAGTATTTT.

In its sample, this clonotype was seen a few times. The J gene is TRBJ2-4, the V gene TRBV19, with D perhaps matching TRBD1 (6 bases). Germline CDR1 reads LNHDA; CDR2 reads SQIVND (reference sequence). The germline V and J ends were trimmed by 8 bases and 5 bases, with 16 bases remaining between them. CDR3 length equals 14 residues. Here the CDR3 reads CASWDIWGENIQYF. DNA of the CDR3: TGTGCCAGTTGGGACATCTGGGGCGAAAACATTCAGTACTTC.